This TCR beta chain comes out of a study of cytomegalovirus exposure and HLA in healthy donors. The PCR made use of 60 Vbeta and 13 Jbeta primers. Method: immunoSEQ multiplex PCR; TCRdb's copy keeps in-frame clones and lacks some. Of approximately 130,000 clones detected, 85% to 90% appear once; the ten largest clones hold about 6.7%. Sequenced: PBMCs. This sequence was found in a young woman in good health and CMV-seropositive.

The CDR3 loop reads CASSAGTGGLAQHF. The CDR3 region has the DNA TGTGCCAGCAGTGCCGGGACAGGGGGTTTGGCCCAGCATTTT. The rearrangement joins TRBV27 to TRBJ1-5; 11 bases map to TRBD1. Germline V gene data show CDR1 as MNHEY and CDR2 as SMNVEV (reference sequence). The CDR3 runs to 14 residues. The V gene end was trimmed by 5 bases and the J gene end by 11 bases; junction bases not matched to a gene: 8.